The 17 T cell receptor beta chains reported below all come from one sample, sequenced in a study of blood T cell repertoires in COVID-19. Profiling relied on immunoSEQ multiplex PCR, and the TCRdb table lists in-frame clones only, not all of them. This repertoire shows about 100,000 clones, 87% found once; its top ten account for 2% to 2.5%. The sequenced sample was peripheral blood. The receptors were gathered from a man aged 50-60 years with active COVID-19.

The J gene is TRBJ1-6, the V gene TRBV6-1; 7 bases line up with TRBD1. This CDR3 has 15 amino acids. Germline CDR1 MNHNS, CDR2 SASEGT. J lost 10 bases, V lost 0 bases, and 6 bases had no gene match. The CDR3: CASSEATGRGSPLHF. The DNA for the CDR3 is TGTGCCAGCAGTGAAGCGACAGGGAGAGGGTCACCCCTCCACTTT.

J is TRBJ1-4 and V is TRBV5-1; the D gene is possibly TRBD1 (5 bases). Germline CDR1 SGHRS, CDR2 YFSETQ. The germline V and J ends were trimmed by 4 bases and 1 base, with 14 bases remaining between them. There are 16 residues in the CDR3. The CDR3 nucleotides read TGCGCCAGCAGCCCGGGGGTCCGCCAAACTAATGAAAAACTGTTTTTT. It specifies CASSPGVRQTNEKLFF.

The gene calls are TRBV6-2 or TRBV6-3 and TRBJ2-7; the match to TRBD2 covers 9 bases. V dropped 5 bases and J dropped 6; count of bases not matched to a gene: 5. The CDR3 sequence is 13 residues long. Looked up from germline, CDR1 is MNHEY and CDR2 is SVGEGT. The DNA for the CDR3 is TGTGCCAGCAGTCAGCAGCGGGGGGCCGAGCAGTACTTC. The encoded protein is CASSQQRGAEQYF.

This CDR3 is CASSQETGRNTGELFF. The DNA of the CDR3 is TGCGCCAGCAGCCAAGAAACAGGGAGAAACACCGGGGAGCTGTTTTTT. The chain has TRBV4-1 and TRBJ2-2, with a tentative D call TRBD1 (6 bases). V gave up 0 bases and J gave up 2 bases, with 10 bases separating them. This CDR3 has 16 residues. CDR1 MGHRA and CDR2 YSYEKL come from the germline V gene.

The chain employs TRBV11-2 and TRBJ1-6, with a possible D match to TRBD1 (5 bases). The germline V and J ends were trimmed by 3 bases and 10 bases, with 10 bases remaining between them. Germline lookup yields CDR1 SGHAT and CDR2 FQNNGV. This CDR3 contains 13 residues. The CDR3 sequence is CASSLGRRSPLHF. The CDR3 nucleotides read TGTGCCAGCAGCTTGGGGCGAAGGTCACCCCTCCACTTT.

The chain couples TRBV6-1 to TRBJ1-6, with a tentative D call TRBD1 (5 bases). Germline CDR1 MNHNS, CDR2 SASEGT. Trimming took 2 bases from V and 5 from J, leaving 16 bases between them. The CDR3 has 17 residues. CDR3 amino acids: CASSELKTGANNSPLHF. The CDR3 DNA sequence: TGTGCCAGCAGTGAACTCAAAACAGGCGCTAATAATTCACCCCTCCACTTT.

This clone was detected only once. This rearrangement joins TRBV7-9 to TRBJ2-3, with TRBD2 matching 8 bases. V lost 5 bases, J lost 0 bases, and 7 bases stayed unmatched. This CDR3 is 16 amino acids long. Germline-derived CDR1 and CDR2 are SEHNR and FQNEAQ (reference sequence). In DNA, the CDR3 is TGTGCCAGCAGCCAAACTAGCGGCATAAGCACAGATACGCAGTATTTT. Its protein is CASSQTSGISTDTQYF.

The gene calls are TRBV2 and TRBJ2-1, with a possible D match to TRBD1 (6 bases). There are 13 residues in the CDR3. V lost 3 bases to trimming and J lost 9 bases, with 12 bases between them. In germline, CDR1 is SNHLY, CDR2 FYNNEI. The CDR3 loop is CASSDNRVREQFF. CDR3 DNA: TGTGCCAGCAGTGACAACAGGGTCCGTGAGCAGTTCTTC.

The rearrangement links TRBV5-4 to TRBJ2-1, with 13 positions matching TRBD2. The J segment lost 7 bases and the V segment lost 4 bases, leaving 5 bases of the junction unmatched. The CDR3 sequence is 15 residues long. Germline V gives CDR1 SGHNT, CDR2 YYREEE (reference sequence). The CDR3 DNA follows: TGTGCCAGCAGCGTTACTAGCGGGGGGGAAAATGAGCAGTTCTTC. Translating gives CASSVTSGGENEQFF.

The chain combines TRBV27 with TRBJ2-1, with 9 bases lining up with TRBD2. CDR3 length equals 15 residues. Losses at the gene ends were 1 base for V and 9 bases for J; bases not matched to a gene: 7. CDR1 is MNHEY, CDR2 SMNVEV, per germline (reference sequence). The CDR3 reads CASSLLASGDIEQFF. The CDR3 DNA follows: TGTGCCAGCAGTTTATTGGCTAGCGGGGACATTGAGCAGTTCTTC.

In DNA form, the CDR3 reads TGTGCCAGCAGCCGACGGGGGGGACCCTACGAGCAGTACTTC. Its protein is CASSRRGGPYEQYF. This sequence joins TRBV5-8 and TRBJ2-7; TRBD2 agrees at 8 bases. CDR1 and CDR2 from the germline V gene are SGHTS and YDEGEE. This CDR3 spans 14 amino acids. V was clipped by 4 bases and J by 2 bases; unmatched bases: 5.

The chain uses TRBV5-6 and TRBJ2-5; 8 bases map to TRBD2. Germline trimming cut 0 bases from V and 5 bases from J; bases unmatched to any gene: 12. Per the germline V gene, CDR1 is SGHDT and CDR2 is YYEEEE. CDR3 size: 17 residues. CDR3 DNA sequence: TGTGCCAGCAGCTTGGTCTCCGGGCTAGCGGGCGGGGAGACCCAGTACTTC. This codes for CASSLVSGLAGGETQYF.

The chain carries TRBV4-1 and TRBJ2-1, with TRBD1 identical over 7 bases. From germline, CDR1 is MGHRA and CDR2 YSYEKL. The CDR3 has 11 residues. After removal of 2 bases from V and 11 bases from J, the junction contained 0 bases not matched to a gene. In nucleotides, the CDR3 is TGCGCCAGCAGCCAAAGGGGGCAGCAGTTCTTC. The encoded protein is CASSQRGQQFF.

The rearrangement uses TRBV6-5 and TRBJ2-2, with a tentative D call TRBD2 (6 bases). The CDR3 has 14 residues. Trimming cost V 7 bases and J 2 bases, with 11 bases left between them. Germline CDR1 reads MNHEY; CDR2 reads SVGAGI. Here the CDR3 reads CASKTTSNTGELFF. CDR3 nucleotides: TGTGCCAGCAAAACTACTAGCAACACCGGGGAGCTGTTTTTT.

This clone has a single count. Additional DNA sequences in this sample encode the identical CDR3. CDR3 amino acids: CASSLGGSGANVLTF. CDR3 nucleotides: TGTGCCAGCAGTTTAGGGGGGTCTGGGGCCAACGTCCTGACTTTC. The chain joins TRBV28 to TRBJ2-6, with D tentatively TRBD2 (6 bases). The CDR3 extends over 15 amino acids. CDR1 and CDR2 (germline): MDHEN, SYDVKM. V was clipped by 2 bases and J by 1 base, with 6 bases between them. The full variable domain, in which reference TRBV28 and TRBJ2-6 provide the parts outside the CDR3, is DVKVTQSSRYLVKRTGEKVFLECVQDMDHENMFWYRQDPGLGLRLIYFSYDVKMKEKGDIPEGYSVSREKKERFSLILESASTNQTSMYLCASSLGGSGANVLTFGAGSRLTVL.

This clone came up a few times. The rearrangement links TRBV2 to TRBJ2-5; D is undetermined. The V gene's germline CDR1 is SNHLY and CDR2 FYNNEI. V lost 3 bases and J lost 7, with 12 bases in between. The CDR3 loop spans 13 amino acids. The CDR3 DNA is TGTGCCAGCAGTGATGGCAACCTTGGGACCCAGTACTTC. It codes for CASSDGNLGTQYF.

The rearrangement links TRBV3-1 (or the pseudogene TRBV3-2) to TRBJ1-6, with 9 bases fitting TRBD1. The junction had 7 bases not matched to a gene; V was cut back by 3 bases and J by 7 bases. The CDR3 consists of 16 residues. Germline CDR1 is LGHDT and CDR2 is YNNKEL (reference sequence). The CDR3 loop is CASSHLPGTGNSPLHF. In DNA, the CDR3 is TGTGCCAGCAGCCATTTACCCGGGACAGGGAATTCACCCCTCCACTTT.